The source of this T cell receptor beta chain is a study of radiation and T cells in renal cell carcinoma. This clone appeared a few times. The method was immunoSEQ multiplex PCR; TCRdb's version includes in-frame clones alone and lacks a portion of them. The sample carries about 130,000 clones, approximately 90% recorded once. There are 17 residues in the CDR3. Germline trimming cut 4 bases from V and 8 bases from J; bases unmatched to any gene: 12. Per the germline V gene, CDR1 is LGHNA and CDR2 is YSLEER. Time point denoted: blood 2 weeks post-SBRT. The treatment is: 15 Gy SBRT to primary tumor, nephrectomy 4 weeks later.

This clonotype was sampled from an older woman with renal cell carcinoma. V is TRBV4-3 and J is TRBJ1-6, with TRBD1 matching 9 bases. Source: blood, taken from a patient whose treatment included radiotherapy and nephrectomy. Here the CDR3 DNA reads TGCGCCAGCAGCCTCCTATCAGGGACAGGGATTGATTCACCCCTCCACTTT. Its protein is CASSLLSGTGIDSPLHF.